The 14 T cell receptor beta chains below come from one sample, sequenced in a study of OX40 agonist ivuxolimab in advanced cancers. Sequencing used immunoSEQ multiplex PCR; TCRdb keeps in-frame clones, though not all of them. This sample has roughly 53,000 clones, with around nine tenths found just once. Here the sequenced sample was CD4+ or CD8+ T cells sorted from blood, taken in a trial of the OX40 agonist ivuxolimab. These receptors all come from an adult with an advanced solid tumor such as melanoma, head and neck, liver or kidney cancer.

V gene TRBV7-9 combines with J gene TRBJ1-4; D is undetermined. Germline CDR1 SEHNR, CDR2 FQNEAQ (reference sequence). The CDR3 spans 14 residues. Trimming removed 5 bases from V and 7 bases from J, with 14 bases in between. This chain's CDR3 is CASSRLEWGEKLFF. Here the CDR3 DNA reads TGTGCCAGCAGCCGACTCGAATGGGGTGAAAAACTGTTTTTT.

The chain's CDR3 is CASSLGSLNSPLHF. In DNA form, the CDR3 reads TGTGCCAGCAGCCTTGGGTCTTTAAATTCACCCCTCCACTTT. The rearrangement links TRBV14 to TRBJ1-6; D is ambiguous. The CDR3 contains 14 residues. Between the trimmed V and J ends, which lost 4 bases and 7 bases, there was a span of 11 bases. From germline, CDR1 is SGHDN and CDR2 FVKESK.

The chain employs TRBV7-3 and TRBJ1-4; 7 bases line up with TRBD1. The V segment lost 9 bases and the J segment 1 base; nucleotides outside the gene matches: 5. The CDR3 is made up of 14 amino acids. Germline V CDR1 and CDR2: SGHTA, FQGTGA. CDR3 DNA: TGTGCCAGTCAGGGACAGCTAACTAATGAAAAACTGTTTTTT. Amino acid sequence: CASQGQLTNEKLFF.

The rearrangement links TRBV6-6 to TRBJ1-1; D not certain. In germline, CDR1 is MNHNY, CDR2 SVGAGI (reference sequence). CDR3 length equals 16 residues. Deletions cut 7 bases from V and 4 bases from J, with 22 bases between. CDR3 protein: CASTRVVGMAGTEAFF. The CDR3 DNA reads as TGTGCCAGCACCCGTGTGGTGGGGATGGCAGGCACTGAAGCTTTCTTT.

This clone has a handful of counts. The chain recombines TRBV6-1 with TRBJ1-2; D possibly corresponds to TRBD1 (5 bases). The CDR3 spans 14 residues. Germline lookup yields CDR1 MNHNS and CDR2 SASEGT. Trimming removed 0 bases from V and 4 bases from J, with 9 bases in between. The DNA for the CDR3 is TGTGCCAGCAGTGAAGCGCGGGGGAGCTATGGCTACACCTTC. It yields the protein CASSEARGSYGYTF.

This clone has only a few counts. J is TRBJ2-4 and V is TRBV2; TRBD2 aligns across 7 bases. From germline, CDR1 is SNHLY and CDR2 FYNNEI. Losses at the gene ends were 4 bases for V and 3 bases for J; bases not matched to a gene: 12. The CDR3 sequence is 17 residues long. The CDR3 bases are TGTGCCAGCAGTGGGGGACCCCCCGCGGGAGTCAAAAACATTCAGTACTTC. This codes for CASSGGPPAGVKNIQYF.

Here the CDR3 reads CAWSSGLTGNTIYF. DNA of the CDR3: TGTGCCTGGAGTTCCGGCTTGACTGGAAACACCATATATTTT. The chain combines TRBV30 with TRBJ1-3; D is unclear. The CDR3 is made up of 14 amino acids. Per the germline V gene, CDR1 is GTSNPN and CDR2 is SVGIG (reference sequence). The V end lost 2 bases, the J end lost 2 bases, and 10 bases lay between the germline ends.

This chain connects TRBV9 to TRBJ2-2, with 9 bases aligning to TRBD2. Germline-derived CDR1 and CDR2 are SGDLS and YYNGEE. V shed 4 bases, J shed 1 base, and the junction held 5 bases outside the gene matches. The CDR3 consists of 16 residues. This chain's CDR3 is CASSPRLAVNTGELFF. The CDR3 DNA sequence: TGTGCCAGCAGCCCACGACTAGCGGTGAACACCGGGGAGCTGTTTTTT.

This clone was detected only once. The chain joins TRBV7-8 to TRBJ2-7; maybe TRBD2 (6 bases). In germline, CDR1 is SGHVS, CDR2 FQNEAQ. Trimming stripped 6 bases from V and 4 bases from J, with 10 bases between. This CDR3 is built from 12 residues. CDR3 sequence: CASSRDLYEQYF. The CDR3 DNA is TGTGCCAGCAGTCGGGACTTGTACGAGCAGTACTTC.

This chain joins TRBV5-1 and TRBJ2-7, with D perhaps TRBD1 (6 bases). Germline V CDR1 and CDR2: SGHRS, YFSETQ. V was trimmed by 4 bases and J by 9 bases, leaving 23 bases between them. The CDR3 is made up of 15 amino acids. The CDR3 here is CASSPGQRSQVGQYF. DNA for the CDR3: TGCGCCAGCAGCCCCGGACAGCGTAGCCAAGTAGGGCAGTACTTC.

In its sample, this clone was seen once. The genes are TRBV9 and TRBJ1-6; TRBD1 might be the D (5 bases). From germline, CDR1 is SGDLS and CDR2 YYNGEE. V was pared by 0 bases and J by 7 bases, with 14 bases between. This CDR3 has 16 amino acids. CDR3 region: CASSVGAGTLNSPLHF. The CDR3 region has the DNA TGTGCCAGCAGCGTAGGAGCTGGGACCTTAAATTCACCCCTCCACTTT. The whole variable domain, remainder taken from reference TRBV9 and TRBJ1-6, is DSGVTQTPKHLITATGQRVTLRCSPRSGDLSVYWYQQSLDQGLQFLIQYYNGEERAKGNILERFSAQQFPDLHSELNLSSLELGDSALYFCASSVGAGTLNSPLHFGNGTRLTVT.

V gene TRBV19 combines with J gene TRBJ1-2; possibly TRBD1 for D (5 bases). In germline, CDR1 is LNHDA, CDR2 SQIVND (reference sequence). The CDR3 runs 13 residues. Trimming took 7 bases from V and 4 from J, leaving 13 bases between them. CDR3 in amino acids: CASTSGRTYGYTF. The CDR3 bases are TGTGCCAGTACCTCGGGGCGGACCTATGGCTACACCTTC.

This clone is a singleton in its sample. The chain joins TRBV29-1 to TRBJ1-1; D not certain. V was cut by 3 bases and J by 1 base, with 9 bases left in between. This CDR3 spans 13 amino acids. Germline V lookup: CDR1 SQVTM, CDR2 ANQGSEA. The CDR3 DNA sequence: TGCAGCGTTGATAAACCAGAGAACACTGAAGCTTTCTTT. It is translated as CSVDKPENTEAFF.

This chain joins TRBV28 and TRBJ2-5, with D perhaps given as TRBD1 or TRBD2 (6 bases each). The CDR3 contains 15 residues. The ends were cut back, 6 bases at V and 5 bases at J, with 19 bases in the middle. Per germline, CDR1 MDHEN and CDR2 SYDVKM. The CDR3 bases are TGTGCCAGCAGGGAAGACATGGGGGGCTTGGAGACCCAGTACTTC. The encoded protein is CASREDMGGLETQYF. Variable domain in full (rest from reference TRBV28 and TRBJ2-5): DVKVTQSSRYLVKRTGEKVFLECVQDMDHENMFWYRQDPGLGLRLIYFSYDVKMKEKGDIPEGYSVSREKKERFSLILESASTNQTSMYLCASREDMGGLETQYFGPGTRLLVL.